The entry below describes one T cell receptor (beta chain). The CDR3 contains 13 residues. Trimming took 5 bases from V and 1 from J, leaving 8 bases between them. Looked up from germline, CDR1 is MGHDK and CDR2 is SYGVNS. The data are from a study of blood T cell repertoires in COVID-19. About the study: The study drew acute and convalescent COVID-19 samples from the United States, Italy and Spain.

Authors' methods: Nucleated cell counts were estimated from reference gene primer amplification. The protocol was immunoSEQ multiplex PCR, while the TCRdb copy is restricted to in-frame clones and leaves out a portion. From that table come the V and J calls and clone size; the DNA was used to work out D and trimming. The table shows 150,000 to 190,000 clones, with 76% occurring only once. The chain joins TRBV25-1 to TRBJ1-1; D is ambiguous. The source of this sequence is a woman of 80 years or more with acute or convalescent COVID-19. Sequenced: peripheral blood. The CDR3 protein is CASSREPNTEAFF. CDR3 coding DNA: TGTGCCAGCAGTCGGGAGCCGAACACTGAAGCTTTCTTT.